Here is one T cell receptor beta chain with its context. The PCR had 60 Vbeta and 13 Jbeta primers. Some clones are missing from TCRdb's copy, which holds only in-frame ones; the method was immunoSEQ multiplex PCR. The table lists more than 200,000 clones, approximately 79% of them singletons, with approximately 1.8% in the top ten. Germline V gene sequence: CDR1 SGHAT, CDR2 FQNNGV. The V and J ends lost 5 bases and 6 bases respectively, with 13 bases between them. The CDR3 extends over 13 amino acids. These data originate in a study of cytomegalovirus exposure and HLA in healthy donors. The sequence came from a male donor in good health and CMV-seronegative. The sample taken for sequencing was PBMCs. The chain employs TRBV11-2 and TRBJ1-2, with TRBD1 as a possible D gene (5 bases). The DNA of the CDR3 is TGTGCCAGCAGCCCCGCGGGGGGAAATGGCTACACCTTC. It codes for CASSPAGGNGYTF. The full variable domain, rest sourced from reference TRBV11-2 and TRBJ1-2, is EAGVAQSPRYKIIEKRQSVAFWCNPISGHATLYWYQQILGQGPKLLIQFQNNGVVDDSQLPKDRFSAERLKGVDSTLKIQPAKLEDSAVYLCASSPAGGNGYTFGSGTRLTVV.